This TCR beta chain was profiled in a study of blood T cell repertoires in COVID-19. Looking at the study overall: T cells, B-cell-depleted T cells, or PBMCs provided the cDNA or gDNA that served as material.

Data came from immunoSEQ multiplex PCR; TCRdb stores just in-frame clones and leaves some out. The sample yields more than 150,000 clones, about three quarters seen once. Germline V gene data show CDR1 as MNHEY and CDR2 as SMNVEV (reference sequence). V shed 6 bases and J shed 0 bases, with 8 bases lying between them. The CDR3 length is 13 residues. This receptor was obtained from a woman older than 75 with active or convalescent COVID-19. The chain is built from TRBV27 and TRBJ1-2, with D uncertain. The source material was peripheral blood. CDR3 DNA: TGTGCCAGCAGCTCGACACCTAACTATGGCTACACCTTC. Translating it yields CASSSTPNYGYTF.